This T cell receptor beta chain originates from a study of T cell responses to AZD1222 COVID-19 vaccine (dated by TCRdb to about 2021). For the wider study: AZD1222 recipients given second doses at about 4 weeks or at about 12 weeks were pooled, since spike-specific TCR depth and breadth were not found to differ between the two schedules. TCR sequencing was performed for roughly 240 trial participants, of whom 200 to 220 were given two doses of AZD1222 and some 25 were given two doses of MenACWY control vaccine. Trial participants were enrolled by age into 18-55, 56-69 and 70-plus year subgroups, with roughly 160, 29 and 62 TCR-sequenced participants respectively. Results the study describes overall, beyond this receptor: The 56-69-year group was small, and its depth increase did not reach significance, likely because of low power. Spike-specific TCR breadth and depth rose significantly after two AZD1222 doses compared with day 0 and with MenACWY recipients. Most participants were white British and females outnumbered males, and the authors suggested that clonal diversity may have been underestimated. Because no samples from the day 14 peak response were available, repertoires could be characterized only after the peak T cell response. Epitopes outside the regions mutated in the B.1.351 and B.1.1.7 variants were reportedly recognized by nearly half of the unique spike-specific TCRs. Only five to seven AZD1222 recipients were SARS-CoV-2 seropositive at baseline, limiting conclusions about previously exposed vaccinees. The vaccine-associated CD4 TCRs covered the entire spike protein, and the dominant responses fell in regions 160-218 and 743-854.

The CDR3 runs 19 residues from the cysteine to the phenylalanine. Just the 57-base CDR3 DNA is kept, in frame starting at base 1. The germline V end is reduced by 6 bases and the J end by 1 base; junction bases left unmatched: 13. For CDR1 and CDR2, the germline V gene (reference sequence) lists MNHNY and SVGAGI. The CDR3 regions of human TCRbeta chains were analyzed by immunosequencing. As for the authors' bioinformatics: TCRs in the repertoires were compared against a reference library of SARS-CoV-2-specific TCRs that had been generated with the MIRA antigen-specificity platform. Breadth was defined as the fraction of unique TCRs that were SARS-CoV-2-associated. Depth was defined as the fraction of total T cells that were SARS-CoV-2-associated. Using the MIRA data, each spike-specific TCR was assigned both to the spike region to which the TCR was reactive and to a CD4 or CD8 class. Log10-transformed breadth and depth values were compared by one-way ANOVA with Sidak's multiple comparisons tests. TCRdb provides this immuneACCESS table in a form limited to in-frame rearrangements. Some clones are lacking; in checked studies, under half of them reflect an unresolved V gene, and why the rest are absent is not known. For V, J and clone size, that table is used; D and trimming come from the DNA. Here the sample has some 62,000 clones; about 74% occur a single time. In total, the top ten clones hold about 14% of the sample.

The time point tag for this specimen amounts to: baseline before first vaccination. Samples from vaccinated people were obtained from the UK trials COV001 and COV002, which included a single-blind randomized controlled phase 2/3 trial of AZD1222 (ChAdOx1 nCoV-19) in healthy adults. For TCRbeta chain sequencing, PBMC samples from trial participants were taken at day 0 and at day 28 after the second dose. Notes on this clone: Its antigen remains undetermined. Nothing much larger sits one base from this clone, and base qualities are not available.

Sequenced material: peripheral blood, taken on day 0 of AZD1222 vaccination. The chain joins TRBV6-6 to TRBJ2-3; 13 junctional bases match TRBD2. This TCR was recovered from an adult in good health. In nucleotides, the sequence is TGTGCCAGCAGCTCGACTAGCGGGGGGATCCAGAGGGGCACAGATACGCAGTATTTT. The translation is CASSSTSGGIQRGTDTQYF.